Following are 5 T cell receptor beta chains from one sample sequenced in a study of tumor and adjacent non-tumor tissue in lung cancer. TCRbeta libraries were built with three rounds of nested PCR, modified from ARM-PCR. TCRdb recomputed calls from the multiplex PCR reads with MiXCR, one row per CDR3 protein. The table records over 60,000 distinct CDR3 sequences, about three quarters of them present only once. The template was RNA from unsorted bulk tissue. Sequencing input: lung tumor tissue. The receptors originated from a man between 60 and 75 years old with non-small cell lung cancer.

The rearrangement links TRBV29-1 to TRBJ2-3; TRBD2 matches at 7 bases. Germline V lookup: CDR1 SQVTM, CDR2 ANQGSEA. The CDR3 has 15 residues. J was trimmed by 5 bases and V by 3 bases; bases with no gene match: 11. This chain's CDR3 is CSVDGAGPNRDTQYF. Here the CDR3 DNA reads TGCAGCGTTGACGGAGCGGGGCCTAACAGAGATACGCAGTATTTT.

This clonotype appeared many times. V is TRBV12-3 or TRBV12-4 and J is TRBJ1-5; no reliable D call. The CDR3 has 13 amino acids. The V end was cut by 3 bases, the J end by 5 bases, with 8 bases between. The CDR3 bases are TGTGCCAGCAGTTTTTCCAGACATCAGCCCCAGCATTTT. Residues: CASSFSRHQPQHF.

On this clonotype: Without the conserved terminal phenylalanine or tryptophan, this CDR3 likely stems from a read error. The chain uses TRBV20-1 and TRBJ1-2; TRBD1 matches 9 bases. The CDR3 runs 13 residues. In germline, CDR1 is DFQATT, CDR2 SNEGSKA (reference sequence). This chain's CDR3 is CRARKGQGLGYTL. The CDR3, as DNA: TGCAGAGCTAGGAAGGGACAGGGACTCGGCTACACCTTA.

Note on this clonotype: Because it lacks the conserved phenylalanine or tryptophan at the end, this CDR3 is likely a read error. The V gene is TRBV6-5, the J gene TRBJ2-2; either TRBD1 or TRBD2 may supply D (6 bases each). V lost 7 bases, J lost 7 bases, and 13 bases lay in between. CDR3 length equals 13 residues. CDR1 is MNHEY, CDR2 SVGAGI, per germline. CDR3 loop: CASICKGGGELFY. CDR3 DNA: TGTGCCAGCATTTGCAAGGGGGGCGGGGAGCTGTTTTAT.

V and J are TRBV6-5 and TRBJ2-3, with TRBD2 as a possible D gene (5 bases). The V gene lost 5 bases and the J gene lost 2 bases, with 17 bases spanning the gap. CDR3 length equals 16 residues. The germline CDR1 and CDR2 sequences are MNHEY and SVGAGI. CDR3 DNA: TGTGCCAGCAGTGACTTTTGGGGAGCCCCCACAGATACGCAGTATTTT. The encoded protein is CASSDFWGAPTDTQYF.